These T cell receptor beta chains were read from a single sample in a study of blood T cell repertoires in COVID-19. Sequencing used immunoSEQ multiplex PCR; TCRdb keeps in-frame clones, though not all of them. The sample contains about 80,000 clones, more than 80% of which appear only once. The material sequenced was peripheral blood. The receptors shown here come from a human donor in a cohort sampled during active COVID-19. Both conserved end residues are part of each CDR3. A D gene is named only where the DNA matches it firmly. Expanded clones are given a class, and other clones once, few, many or no size at all.

j_gene	abundance	d_gene	v_gene	CDR3aa	CDR3nt
TRBJ2-7	NA	NA	TRBV9	CASSVDSSYEQYF	TGTGCCAGCAGCGTCGACAGTTCCTACGAGCAGTACTTC
TRBJ2-3	NA	TRBD1	TRBV2	CASQNWTGRTDTQYF	TGTGCCAGCCAAAACTGGACAGGTCGGACAGATACGCAGTATTTT
TRBJ1-2	NA	TRBD1	TRBV3-1/TRBV3-2	CASSTRRTGGPLNYGYTF	TGTGCCAGCAGCACCAGGCGGACAGGGGGCCCGCTTAACTATGGCTACACCTTC
TRBJ2-7	NA	TRBD1	TRBV5-6	CASSPEQGAEQYF	TGTGCCAGCAGTCCAGAACAGGGGGCCGAGCAGTACTTC
TRBJ1-4	NA	NA	TRBV6-1	CASSETVVLFF	TGTGCCAGCAGTGAAACAGTGGTTCTGTTTTTT
TRBJ2-4	NA	NA	TRBV4-1	CASSQASGLAKNIQYF	TGCGCCAGCAGCCAAGCTTCAGGTCTAGCCAAAAACATTCAGTACTTC
TRBJ1-4	NA	TRBD1	TRBV6-2/TRBV6-3	CASSDGQGDEKLFF	TGTGCCAGCAGTGACGGACAGGGGGATGAAAAACTGTTTTTT
TRBJ2-3	NA	NA	TRBV6-1	CASSERGGSSTDTQYF	TGTGCCAGCAGTGAAAGGGGCGGCTCTAGCACAGATACGCAGTATTTT
TRBJ2-5	NA	TRBD1	TRBV9	CASSVGDRGPQETQYF	TGTGCCAGCAGCGTAGGGGACAGGGGACCCCAAGAGACCCAGTACTTC
TRBJ1-1	NA	NA	TRBV19	CASSTAGITEAFF	TGTGCCAGTAGTACCGCCGGGATCACTGAAGCTTTCTTT
TRBJ2-7	NA	NA	TRBV6-2/TRBV6-3	CASSYNWRVAQYF	TGTGCCAGCAGTTACAATTGGAGGGTGGCGCAGTACTTC
TRBJ1-5	NA	TRBD1	TRBV28	CASSDRGGSNQPQHF	TGTGCCAGCAGTGACAGGGGCGGGAGCAATCAGCCCCAGCATTTT
TRBJ1-6	NA	NA	TRBV7-8	CASSPGRVNSPLHF	TGTGCCAGCAGCCCCGGCAGGGTTAATTCACCCCTCCACTTT
TRBJ2-7	NA	NA	TRBV11-1	CASSSSGTSPYEQYF	TGTGCCAGCAGCTCCTCCGGGACAAGTCCCTACGAGCAGTACTTC
TRBJ1-4	NA	NA	TRBV7-3	CASSLIRWGVTEKLFF	TGTGCCAGCAGCTTAATCCGCTGGGGAGTAACTGAAAAACTGTTTTTT
TRBJ1-1	NA	NA	TRBV7-9	CASSLDSDREAFF	TGTGCCAGCAGCTTAGACTCAGACAGGGAAGCTTTCTTT
TRBJ2-7	NA	TRBD1	TRBV4-1	CASSQDTGTGYYEQYF	TGCGCCAGCAGCCAAGACACCGGGACAGGGTACTACGAGCAGTACTTC
TRBJ2-3	NA	NA	TRBV10-2	CASSESPVSTDTQYF	TGCGCCAGCAGTGAGTCGCCAGTGAGCACAGATACGCAGTATTTT
TRBJ1-5	NA	NA	TRBV28	CASSFRDQPQHF	TGTGCCAGCAGTTTCCGAGATCAGCCCCAGCATTTT
TRBJ1-2	NA	NA	TRBV5-1	CASGRTEYSNYGYTF	TGCGCCAGCGGAAGGACAGAATACTCTAACTATGGCTACACCTTC
TRBJ2-3	NA	TRBD2	TRBV10-1	CASSESLAGGADTQYF	TGCGCCAGCAGTGAGTCCCTAGCGGGGGGGGCAGATACGCAGTATTTT
TRBJ2-1	NA	TRBD2	TRBV7-2	CASSLISGGDYNEQFF	TGTGCCAGCAGCCTCATTAGCGGGGGGGATTACAATGAGCAGTTCTTC
TRBJ1-2	NA	NA	TRBV7-9	CASSTWTANYGYTF	TGTGCCAGCAGCACCTGGACAGCGAACTATGGCTACACCTTC
TRBJ1-4	NA	TRBD1	TRBV5-1	CASSMGQENEKLFF	TGCGCCAGCAGCATGGGACAGGAGAATGAAAAACTGTTTTTT
TRBJ1-1	NA	NA	TRBV7-3	CASSLTPWPGDINTEAFF	TGTGCCAGCAGCTTAACTCCGTGGCCAGGGGACATTAACACTGAAGCTTTCTTT
TRBJ2-1	once	TRBD2	TRBV7-2	CASSRKLAGPNEQFF	TGTGCCAGCAGCCGGAAACTAGCGGGCCCCAATGAGCAGTTCTTC
TRBJ1-1	NA	NA	TRBV2	CASRGGRNTEAFF	TGTGCCAGCAGGGGGGGGAGGAACACTGAAGCTTTCTTT
TRBJ1-2	NA	NA	TRBV13	CASSLQGSANYGYTF	TGTGCCAGCAGCCTTCAGGGGTCAGCTAACTATGGCTACACCTTC
TRBJ1-1	NA	NA	TRBV12-3/TRBV12-4	CASSLGGNTEAFF	TGTGCCAGCAGTCTTGGCGGGAACACTGAAGCTTTCTTT
TRBJ1-3	NA	TRBD1	TRBV20-1	CSASSQGAFGNTIYF	TGCAGTGCTAGTTCCCAGGGGGCTTTTGGAAACACCATATATTTT
TRBJ2-2	NA	NA	TRBV10-1	CASSDETGVTGELFF	TGCGCCAGCAGTGACGAGACAGGAGTCACCGGGGAGCTGTTTTTT
TRBJ2-7	NA	NA	TRBV28	CASRPPGTVEQYF	TGTGCCAGCAGACCTCCTGGGACTGTAGAGCAGTACTTC
TRBJ1-2	NA	TRBD1	TRBV2	CASNRDRGNYGYTF	TGTGCCAGCAACCGGGACAGGGGTAACTATGGCTACACCTTC
TRBJ2-3	NA	NA	TRBV9	CASSADRPSSTDTQYF	TGTGCCAGCAGCGCGGACAGACCCTCTAGCACAGATACGCAGTATTTT
TRBJ1-5	few	NA	TRBV6-1	CASSEFGGSNQPQHF	TGTGCCAGCAGTGAATTTGGAGGGAGCAATCAGCCCCAGCATTTT
TRBJ1-6	NA	NA	TRBV2	CASNFRDIYSYNSPLHF	TGTGCCAGCAACTTCCGGGACATCTACTCCTATAATTCACCCCTCCACTTT
TRBJ1-4	NA	NA	TRBV5-4	CASSLVVGGILDEKLFF	TGTGCCAGCAGCTTGGTAGTTGGGGGGATTCTAGATGAAAAACTGTTTTTT
TRBJ2-3	few	TRBD2	TRBV19	CASSPGLAGDTWKGTDTQYF	TGTGCCAGTAGTCCAGGACTAGCGGGGGATACCTGGAAGGGCACAGATACGCAGTATTTT
TRBJ1-2	few	TRBD1	TRBV6-1	CASSEPRTGGTDGYTF	TGTGCCAGCAGTGAACCCCGGACAGGGGGTACGGATGGCTACACCTTC
TRBJ2-6	NA	NA	TRBV19	CASIQSGANVLTF	TGTGCCAGTATTCAGTCGGGGGCCAACGTCCTGACTTTC
TRBJ2-7	NA	TRBD2	TRBV5-1	CASSANSGGLAYEQYF	TGCGCCAGCAGCGCGAATAGCGGGGGTTTAGCCTACGAGCAGTACTTC
TRBJ2-3	NA	NA	TRBV7-9	CASSQASGRTDTQYF	TGTGCCAGCAGCCAGGCGTCAGGGCGCACAGATACGCAGTATTTT
TRBJ1-5	NA	NA	TRBV20-1	CSASGGNQPQHF	TGCAGTGCTAGTGGAGGCAATCAGCCCCAGCATTTT
TRBJ2-5	few	TRBD1	TRBV4-2	CASSLRTGEETQYF	TGTGCCAGCAGCCTGCGGACAGGGGAGGAGACCCAGTACTTC
TRBJ2-5	NA	NA	TRBV29-1	CSATRGGGGGETQYF	TGCAGCGCTACCCGTGGAGGGGGGGGAGGAGAGACCCAGTACTTC
TRBJ1-2	NA	NA	TRBV12-5	CASALPPGEGYTF	TGTGCTAGTGCCCTCCCCCCGGGGGAGGGCTACACCTTC
TRBJ2-7	NA	NA	TRBV4-1	CASSQEESARAYEQYF	TGCGCCAGCAGCCAAGAAGAGAGTGCGCGGGCCTACGAGCAGTACTTC
TRBJ2-7	NA	TRBD1	TRBV10-3	CAISESTGGGYEQYF	TGTGCCATCAGTGAGTCGACAGGGGGTGGCTACGAGCAGTACTTC
TRBJ1-3	NA	NA	TRBV6-5	CASSYPGSGNTIYF	TGTGCCAGCAGTTACCCGGGGTCTGGAAACACCATATATTTT
TRBJ1-3	NA	NA	TRBV15	CATSRDTGGNTIYF	TGTGCCACCAGCAGAGATACAGGCGGAAACACCATATATTTT
TRBJ2-1	once	TRBD2	TRBV7-2	CASSLGEREKQFF	TGTGCCAGCAGCTTAGGAGAGCGGGAAAAGCAGTTCTTC
TRBJ2-5	NA	NA	TRBV19	CASSPGQETQYF	TGTGCCAGTAGTCCCGGGCAAGAGACCCAGTACTTC
TRBJ2-5	once	TRBD2	TRBV5-5	CASSQEASGVLQETQYF	TGTGCCAGCAGCCAAGAAGCTAGCGGGGTGCTCCAAGAGACCCAGTACTTC
TRBJ1-6	few	NA	TRBV18	CASSPTQTASYNSPLHF	TGTGCCAGCTCACCTACCCAGACAGCTTCCTATAATTCACCCCTCCACTTT
TRBJ1-6	few	TRBD1	TRBV7-9	CASSLERDRARNSPLHF	TGTGCCAGCAGCTTAGAGAGGGACAGGGCCCGTAATTCACCCCTCCACTTT
TRBJ1-5	NA	NA	TRBV3-1/TRBV3-2	CASSQGLRGEGQPQHF	TGTGCCAGCAGCCAAGGGTTAAGAGGGGAGGGTCAGCCCCAGCATTTT
TRBJ2-3	NA	NA	TRBV4-2	CASSQRGADTQYF	TGTGCCAGCAGCCAGCGGGGTGCAGATACGCAGTATTTT
TRBJ2-3	once	TRBD2	TRBV5-4	CASRHELADRTDTQYF	TGTGCCAGCAGACACGAACTAGCGGACCGAACAGATACGCAGTATTTT
TRBJ1-5	once	NA	TRBV19	CASSQGFSNQPQHF	TGTGCCAGTAGCCAGGGGTTTAGCAATCAGCCCCAGCATTTT